This passage covers 20 T cell receptor beta chains from one sample sequenced in a study of blood T cell repertoires in COVID-19. Using immunoSEQ multiplex PCR, the repertoire was profiled, and TCRdb retains in-frame clones only, with some absent. The top ten clones hold 3.5% to 5% of a sample with about 160,000 clones, approximately 92% of them seen once. The sequencing input was peripheral blood. These receptors were obtained from a woman aged 45-59 years with acute or convalescent COVID-19.

This chain links TRBV9 with TRBJ2-2, with TRBD1 matching 7 bases. Per the germline V gene, CDR1 is SGDLS and CDR2 is YYNGEE. V dropped 4 bases and J dropped 5; count of bases not matched to a gene: 11. The CDR3 covers 16 residues. The CDR3 sequence is CASSRLPGQITGELFF. The CDR3 coding sequence is TGTGCCAGCAGCAGATTACCGGGACAGATTACCGGGGAGCTGTTTTTT. The variable domain in full, completed from reference TRBV9 and TRBJ2-2, reads DSGVTQTPKHLITATGQRVTLRCSPRSGDLSVYWYQQSLDQGLQFLIQYYNGEERAKGNILERFSAQQFPDLHSELNLSSLELGDSALYFCASSRLPGQITGELFFGEGSRLTVL.

The chain is built from TRBV24-1 and TRBJ1-2, with no clear D. The germline gives CDR1 KGHDR, CDR2 SFDVKD. The CDR3 totals 12 residues. The ends were cut back, 4 bases at V and 1 base at J, with 3 bases in the middle. CDR3: CATSDNNYGYTF. DNA for the CDR3: TGTGCCACCAGTGACAATAACTATGGCTACACCTTC.

The chain joins TRBV28 to TRBJ2-7, with 12 positions matching TRBD2. V dropped 6 bases and J dropped 5; count of bases not matched to a gene: 8. Germline CDR1 and CDR2: MDHEN and SYDVKM. This CDR3 contains 15 residues. In DNA, the CDR3 is TGTGCCAGCAGGTCCCTAGCGGGAGGGCCCCACGAGCAGTACTTC. The encoded protein is CASRSLAGGPHEQYF.

This sequence joins TRBV5-6 and TRBJ1-5; the D is unclear. This CDR3 is built from 15 residues. Germline lookup yields CDR1 SGHDT and CDR2 YYEEEE. V was cut by 0 bases and J by 2 bases, with 9 bases left in between. As DNA, the CDR3 is TGTGCCAGCAGCTTGGGAGGGTTTGGCAATCAGCCCCAGCATTTT. Amino acid sequence: CASSLGGFGNQPQHF.

The chain recombines TRBV29-1 with TRBJ1-2; possible D gene TRBD1, 6 bases. Germline V CDR1 and CDR2: SQVTM, ANQGSEA. The CDR3 is 12 residues long. With 2 bases removed from V and 5 bases from J, the gap between germline ends came to 9 bases. DNA of the CDR3: TGCAGCGTTGAACAGGGGCCATATGGCTACACCTTC. Translated: CSVEQGPYGYTF.

The DNA of the CDR3 is TGTGCCAGCAGTCCGGACTCCGCGACCTACAATGAGCAGTTCTTC. Protein product: CASSPDSATYNEQFF. The chain couples TRBV27 to TRBJ2-1; D may be TRBD2 (5 bases). The CDR3 is 15 amino acids. The germline V gene has CDR1 MNHEY and CDR2 SMNVEV (reference sequence). Trimming took off 5 bases at V and 2 bases at J, with 13 bases between the two ends.

This clone has a single count. The chain links TRBV9 to TRBJ1-2; D gene ambiguous. V lost 4 bases and J 7 bases, leaving 8 bases between the germline ends. The CDR3 has 11 amino acids. Per the germline V gene, CDR1 is SGDLS and CDR2 is YYNGEE. CDR3 loop: CASSSRGGYTF. The CDR3, as DNA: TGTGCCAGCAGCTCGCGGGGTGGCTACACCTTC. Variable domain in full (rest from reference TRBV9 and TRBJ1-2): DSGVTQTPKHLITATGQRVTLRCSPRSGDLSVYWYQQSLDQGLQFLIQYYNGEERAKGNILERFSAQQFPDLHSELNLSSLELGDSALYFCASSSRGGYTFGSGTRLTVV.

The rearrangement joins TRBV6-5 to TRBJ2-2; D perhaps matches TRBD2 (5 bases). Trimming took off 6 bases at V and 0 bases at J, with 8 bases between the two ends. Germline assignment: CDR1 MNHEY and CDR2 SVGAGI. This CDR3 has 14 amino acids. CDR3 residues: CASRAGSNTGELFF. CDR3 DNA sequence: TGTGCCAGCAGGGCGGGCTCGAACACCGGGGAGCTGTTTTTT.

The V call is TRBV6-5, the J call TRBJ2-7; no clear D. This CDR3 region has 11 residues. V was shortened by 5 bases and J by 2 bases, with 4 bases between the two germline ends. From germline, CDR1 is MNHEY and CDR2 SVGAGI. This chain's CDR3 is CASSSPYEQYF. The DNA for the CDR3 is TGTGCCAGCAGTAGCCCCTACGAGCAGTACTTC.

The rearrangement uses TRBV24-1 and TRBJ2-2; 9 nucleotides align to TRBD2. Trimming took 5 bases from V and 4 from J; bases not matched to a gene: 7. The CDR3 extends over 16 amino acids. Germline lookup yields CDR1 KGHDR and CDR2 SFDVKD. As DNA, the CDR3 is TGTGCCACCAGTGGGGATAGCGGGGGCCGCACCGGGGAGCTGTTTTTT. Protein sequence: CATSGDSGGRTGELFF.

The chain is built from TRBV23-1 and TRBJ1-2; tentatively, D is TRBD1 (6 bases). TRBV23-1 qualifies as an ORF whose function is uncertain. The CDR3 runs 16 residues. Trimming removed 3 bases from V and 0 bases from J, with 14 bases in between. CDR3 bases: TGCGCCAGCAGTCAGAAAGAGGCAGGGGCTAACTATGGCTACACCTTC. Translating it yields CASSQKEAGANYGYTF.

The rearrangement joins TRBV12-5 to TRBJ1-6; unclear D gene. Trimming cost V 3 bases and J 8 bases, with 8 bases left between them. The germline V gene encodes CDR1 LGHNT and CDR2 FRNRAP. The CDR3 runs 13 residues. The CDR3 bases are TGTGCTAGTGGTTTCTCGCAGGATTCACCCCTCCACTTT. Protein sequence: CASGFSQDSPLHF.

The CDR3 here is CASSYSEGAKEGYTF. The CDR3 region has the DNA TGTGCCAGCAGTTACTCAGAGGGGGCAAAGGAAGGCTACACCTTC. The chain has TRBV6-5 and TRBJ1-2; 7 bases match TRBD1. The V and J ends lost 0 bases and 8 bases, in that order; junction bases with no gene match: 9. This CDR3 contains 15 residues. Per the germline V gene, CDR1 is MNHEY and CDR2 is SVGAGI.

The J gene is TRBJ2-7, the V gene TRBV2, with 8 positions matching TRBD1. Germline V gene lookup returns CDR1 SNHLY and CDR2 FYNNEI. The CDR3 has 17 residues. Unmatched junction bases numbered 13, after V lost 1 base and J lost 5 bases. CDR3 sequence: CASSEGSGGLWVDEQYF. The CDR3 DNA reads TGTGCCAGCAGTGAAGGGTCAGGGGGCCTCTGGGTAGACGAGCAGTACTTC.

V and J are TRBV7-9 and TRBJ1-2, with D tentatively TRBD1 (5 bases). V was cut by 5 bases and J by 8 bases, with 18 bases left in between. There are 14 residues in the CDR3. Germline CDR1 and CDR2: SEHNR and FQNEAQ (reference sequence). The CDR3 here is CASSVRGKFGGYTF. In nucleotides, the CDR3 is TGTGCCAGCAGCGTTAGGGGTAAATTTGGCGGCTACACCTTC.

This sequence joins TRBV12-5 and TRBJ1-2; perhaps TRBD1 as D (6 bases). Germline CDR1 and CDR2: LGHNT and FRNRAP. Trimming removed 6 bases from V and 2 bases from J, with 16 bases in between. CDR3 size: 15 residues. In nucleotides, the CDR3 is TGTGCTAGTGGCACACAAGGACAGTTGAACTATGGCTACACCTTC. Its protein is CASGTQGQLNYGYTF. Full variable domain (remainder filled in from reference TRBV12-5 and TRBJ1-2): DARVTQTPRHKVTEMGQEVTMRCQPILGHNTVFWYRQTMMQGLELLAYFRNRAPLDDSGMPKDRFSAEMPDATLATLKIQPSEPRDSAVYFCASGTQGQLNYGYTFGSGTRLTVV.

The rearrangement links TRBV6-2 or TRBV6-3 to TRBJ1-1, with no clear D. This CDR3 contains 15 residues. V was pared by 3 bases and J by 4 bases, with 15 bases between. The germline V gene has CDR1 MNHEY and CDR2 SVGEGT. CDR3 bases: TGTGCCAGCAGTTATCAAACCTCCACGAGCACTGAAGCTTTCTTT. It translates to CASSYQTSTSTEAFF.

The chain recombines TRBV6-6 with TRBJ1-2; tentatively, D is TRBD1 (6 bases). The germline V gene encodes CDR1 MNHNY and CDR2 SVGAGI (reference sequence). The V gene lost 6 bases and the J gene lost 4 bases, with 9 bases spanning the gap. CDR3 length: 12 residues. CDR3 loop: CASRTGPYGYTF. CDR3 coding DNA: TGTGCCAGCAGAACAGGGCCCTATGGCTACACCTTC.

The chain links TRBV3-1 (or the pseudogene TRBV3-2) to TRBJ1-1; TRBD1 aligns across 10 bases. Unmatched junction bases numbered 6, after V lost 3 bases and J lost 5 bases. This CDR3 comprises 15 residues. Germline values: CDR1 LGHDT, CDR2 YNNKEL (reference sequence). The CDR3 region has the DNA TGTGCCAGCAGCCAGCCCTCGGACAGGGGGACTGAAGCTTTCTTT. It codes for CASSQPSDRGTEAFF.

The CDR3 coding sequence is TGTGCCAGCAGCGTGAATCCTAGCGGGACTACGAACACCGGGGAGCTGTTTTTT. It translates to CASSVNPSGTTNTGELFF. The chain joins TRBV9 to TRBJ2-2; 9 nucleotides line up with TRBD2. Trimming removed 2 bases from V and 0 bases from J; junction bases left unmatched: 8. The CDR3 is made up of 18 amino acids. Germline values: CDR1 SGDLS, CDR2 YYNGEE.